The 13 T cell receptor beta chains below all came from one sample that was sequenced in a study of Graves' ophthalmopathy and Graves' hyperthyroidism. Researchers took RNA transcripts and amplified TCR beta CDR3 regions from them. Second-round multiplex PCR came after first-round RT-PCR with HTBI primers. One entry per CDR3 protein results from TCRdb running MiXCR on the multiplex PCR reads. Here the sample spans a few hundred thousand distinct CDR3 sequences, 35% to 40% being singletons. Source material: peripheral blood or thyroid tissue (not recorded which). All receptors derive from an adult man with Graves' hyperthyroidism.

A remark on this clonotype: Its ends do not fully match the called genes, so a read error is possible. The chain uses TRBV7-9 and TRBJ2-7; D is possibly TRBD2 (5 bases). The CDR3 spans 15 residues. The germline gives CDR1 SEHNR, CDR2 FQNEAQ (reference sequence). The CDR3 here is CASSLASANTGELYF. The CDR3 DNA reads as TGTGCCAGCAGCTTAGCTTCGGCGAACACCGGGGAGCTGTACTTC.

This clonotype was recorded a few times. The gene calls are TRBV9 and TRBJ1-6; 7 bases agree with TRBD1. After removal of 0 bases from V and 14 bases from J, the junction contained 11 bases not matched to a gene. The CDR3 extends over 15 amino acids. Looked up from germline, CDR1 is SGDLS and CDR2 is YYNGEE. CDR3: CASSVEDTGALTLHF. For the CDR3, the DNA is TGTGCCAGCAGCGTAGAGGATACAGGGGCGCTCACCCTCCACTTT.

Turning to this clonotype: A much larger clonotype is one base distant, so this may be a read error. The chain couples TRBV19 to TRBJ2-7, with TRBD1 as a possible D gene (6 bases). The CDR3 totals 15 residues. Trimming left V 5 bases short and J 3 bases short, with 17 bases between. Looked up from germline, CDR1 is LNHDA and CDR2 is SQIVND (reference sequence). The CDR3 coding sequence is TGTGCCAGTAGTCGAACTCGACAGGATGACTACGAGCAGTACTTC. It is translated as CASSRTRQDDYEQYF. The full variable domain, in which reference TRBV19 and TRBJ2-7 provide the parts outside the CDR3, is DGGITQSPKYLFRKEGQNVTLSCEQNLNHDAMYWYRQDPGQGLRLIYYSQIVNDFQKGDIAEGYSVSREKKESFPLTVTSAQKNPTAFYLCASSRTRQDDYEQYFGPGTRLTVT.

The table lists this clonotype with many counts. The chain employs TRBV15 and TRBJ2-2; D perhaps matches TRBD2 (5 bases). The CDR3 is 14 residues long. The V end was cut by 4 bases, the J end by 6 bases, with 12 bases between. Germline CDR1 LNHNV, CDR2 YYDKDF (reference sequence). CDR3 protein: CATSMERFAGELFF. The CDR3 DNA is TGTGCCACCAGCATGGAGCGGTTTGCCGGGGAGCTGTTTTTT.

This clonotype was observed many times. V usage is TRBV10-2 and J usage is TRBJ1-1, with D possibly TRBD1 on 5 matching bases. Germline values: CDR1 WSHSY, CDR2 SAAADI. V was cut by 2 bases and J by 7 bases, with 14 bases left in between. The CDR3 has 14 residues. CDR3 sequence reads: CASSERQGYGEAFF. Written as DNA, the CDR3 is TGCGCCAGCAGTGAGCGTCAGGGCTACGGTGAAGCTTTCTTT.

This clonotype appeared many times. The CDR3 region has the DNA TGTGCCAGCAGTTCTCCCTCAGGGGTCATGAACACTGAAGCTTTCTTT. Its protein is CASSSPSGVMNTEAFF. V and J are TRBV6-5 and TRBJ1-1, with D possibly matching TRBD1 (6 bases). CDR3 length: 16 residues. Germline CDR1 MNHEY, CDR2 SVGAGI. V was trimmed by 4 bases and J by 0 bases, leaving 15 bases between them.

This chain links TRBV6-5 with TRBJ1-1; D is perhaps TRBD1 (6 bases). The V gene's germline CDR1 is MNHEY and CDR2 SVGAGI. V was cut by 5 bases and J by 3 bases, with 16 bases left in between. The CDR3 runs to 15 residues. The CDR3 DNA reads as TGTGCCAGCAGTGCCGACAGGCCCCGGGACACTGAAGCTTTCTTT. Its protein is CASSADRPRDTEAFF.

The rearrangement uses TRBV9 and TRBJ1-4; the D is unclear. The CDR3 runs to 15 residues. CDR1 and CDR2 (germline): SGDLS, YYNGEE. Between the trimmed V and J ends, which lost 0 bases and 3 bases, there was a span of 9 bases. CDR3 region: CASSVGELSNEKLFF. CDR3 coding DNA: TGTGCCAGCAGCGTAGGGGAGCTATCTAATGAAAAACTGTTTTTT.

At least ten counts were recorded for this clonotype. J is TRBJ2-7 and V is TRBV12-3 or TRBV12-4; 9 bases are a match to TRBD2. The CDR3 runs 14 residues. After removal of 6 bases from V and 6 bases from J, the junction contained 9 bases not matched to a gene. CDR3 bases: TGTGCCAGCAGAGATAGCGGGAGATTTTCCGAGCAGTACTTC. Its translation: CASRDSGRFSEQYF.

This clonotype was recorded a few times. The chain recombines TRBV30 with TRBJ2-7; D uncertain. CDR3 length: 12 residues. V was clipped by 8 bases and J by 4 bases, with 15 bases between them. From germline, CDR1 is GTSNPN and CDR2 SVGIG (reference sequence). CDR3 protein: CALGSPRYEQYF. The CDR3 region has the DNA TGTGCCCTTGGGTCTCCTCGGTACGAGCAGTACTTC.

The chain uses TRBV29-1 and TRBJ1-1, with D tentatively TRBD1 (5 bases). Trimming pared 5 bases from V and 4 bases from J, leaving 17 bases between. The CDR3 is 14 residues long. Germline lookup yields CDR1 SQVTM and CDR2 ANQGSEA. In DNA form, the CDR3 reads TGCAGCGTTTTCGAACAGGTATTGGGCACTGAAGCTTTCTTT. It yields the protein CSVFEQVLGTEAFF.

The V and J genes are TRBV7-2 and TRBJ2-3; D is undetermined. CDR3 length: 15 residues. Germline CDR1 reads SGHTA; CDR2 reads FQGNSA. V lost 4 bases and J 2 bases, leaving 13 bases between the germline ends. CDR3 residues: CASSSPVGVTDTQYF. The CDR3 DNA follows: TGTGCCAGCAGCTCACCCGTCGGAGTCACAGATACGCAGTATTTT.

CDR3 sequence reads: CASSTDRGFYNEQYF. For the CDR3, the DNA is TGTGCCAGCAGCACGGACAGGGGGTTCTACAATGAGCAGTACTTC. This chain connects TRBV5-6 to TRBJ2-7; 10 positions agree with TRBD1. Trimming removed 4 bases from V and 7 bases from J; junction bases left unmatched: 11. From germline, CDR1 is SGHDT and CDR2 YYEEEE. The CDR3 has 15 residues.